This T cell receptor (beta chain) is drawn from a study of long-term antiretroviral therapy in people with HIV. This CDR3 comprises 15 residues. The V end lost 5 bases, the J end lost 2 bases, and 10 bases lay between the germline ends. CDR1 and CDR2 from the germline V gene are MDHEN and SYDVKM. Researchers ran immunoSEQ v3.0 at survey level. The protocol was immunoSEQ multiplex PCR, while the TCRdb copy is restricted to in-frame clones and leaves out a portion. Among about 30,000 clones, approximately 90% were seen once, and the ten largest hold almost 7.5%. The input for sequencing was unsorted PBMCs, taken about 5 years before starting antiretroviral therapy. The chain joins TRBV28 to TRBJ2-6; perhaps TRBD2 as D (6 bases). The receptor was derived from a man aged 50-59 years with HIV. CDR3 loop: CASSPWGAGANVLTF. The CDR3, as DNA: TGTGCCAGCAGTCCTTGGGGGGCTGGGGCCAACGTCCTGACTTTC.